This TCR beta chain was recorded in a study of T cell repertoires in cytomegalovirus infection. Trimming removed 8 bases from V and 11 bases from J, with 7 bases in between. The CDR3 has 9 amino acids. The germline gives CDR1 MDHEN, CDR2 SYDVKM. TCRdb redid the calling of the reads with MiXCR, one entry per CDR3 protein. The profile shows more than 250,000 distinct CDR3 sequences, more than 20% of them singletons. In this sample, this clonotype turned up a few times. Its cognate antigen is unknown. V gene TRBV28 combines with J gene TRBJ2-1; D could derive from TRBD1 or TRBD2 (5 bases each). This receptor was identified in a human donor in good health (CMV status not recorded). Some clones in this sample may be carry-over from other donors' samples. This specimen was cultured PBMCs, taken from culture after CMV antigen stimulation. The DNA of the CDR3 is TGTGCCAGCGGGGGAAAGCAGTTCTTC. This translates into CASGGKQFF.